The clone carrying this T cell receptor delta chain came up a few times. What it binds is unknown. A far larger clone is just one base off, so this is likely a read error. The same CDR3 is also encoded by other DNA sequences in this sample. Each sorted gammadelta sample had TRG and TRD chains sequenced. TCRdb re-called clones from the multiplex PCR reads using CATT. The sample contains around 50,000 delta-chain clones, around 1.7% of which appear only once. This entry comes from a study of γδ T cells in repeated Plasmodium falciparum infection. The wider study: Age- and gender-matched Australian children served as comparison for malaria-exposed Malian children.

The length of the CDR3 is 25 residues. Germline values: CDR1 GEAIGNYY, CDR2 EKD. Study conclusions and caveats: Repeated controlled infections reportedly drove waves of new clonotype selection in Vdelta2-negative, mostly Vdelta1+, gammadelta repertoires.

Gammadelta T cells were flow-sorted from PBMC into Vgamma9/Vdelta2+ and Vdelta2-negative populations for bulk analysis. A V gene of TRDV2 was called, but no J gene was assigned; TRDD3 reflects the table's D call only, with no check against the DNA. Source material: gamma-delta T cells from blood. The sequence derives from a pool of human donors (malaria-infected and uninfected, not separated). The CDR3 sequence is CACDPIRSSSYSWGILRAYTDKLIF. CDR3 nucleotides: TGTGCCTGTGACCCGATCCGTTCAAGTTCCTACTCGTGGGGGATACTAAGGGCGTACACCGATAAGCTCATCTTT.